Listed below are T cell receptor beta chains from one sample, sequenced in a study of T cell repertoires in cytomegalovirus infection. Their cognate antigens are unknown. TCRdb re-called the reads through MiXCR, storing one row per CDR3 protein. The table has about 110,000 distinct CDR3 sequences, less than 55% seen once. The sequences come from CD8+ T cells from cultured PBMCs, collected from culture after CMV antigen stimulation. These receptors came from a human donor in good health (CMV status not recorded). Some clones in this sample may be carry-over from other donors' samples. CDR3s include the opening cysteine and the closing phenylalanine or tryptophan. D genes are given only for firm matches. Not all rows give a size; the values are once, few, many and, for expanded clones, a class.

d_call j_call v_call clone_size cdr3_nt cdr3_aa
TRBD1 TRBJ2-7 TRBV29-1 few TGCAGCGTTCCAGGGACAGTCACCTACGAGCAGTACTTC CSVPGTVTYEQYF
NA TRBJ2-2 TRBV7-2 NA TGTGCCAGCAGCTTACTGGCTGCGGGGACCACCGGGGAGCTGTTTTTT CASSLLAAGTTGELFF
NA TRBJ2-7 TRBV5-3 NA TGTGCCAGACCGGACAGTACCTACGAGCAGTACTTC CARPDSTYEQYF
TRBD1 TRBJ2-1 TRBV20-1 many TGCAGTGCTAACGACGGGGACAGGGGGGGCAATGAGCAGTTCTTC CSANDGDRGGNEQFF
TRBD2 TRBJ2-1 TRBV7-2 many TGTGCCAGCAGTTTAGCGGGGGGCCGATACAATGAGCAGTTCTTC CASSLAGGRYNEQFF
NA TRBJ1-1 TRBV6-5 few TGTGCCAGCAGAACGGAGGGTGAAGCTTTCTTT CASRTEGEAFF
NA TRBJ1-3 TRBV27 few TGTGCCAGCAGTTTATCCCACTCTGGAAACACCATATATTTT CASSLSHSGNTIYF
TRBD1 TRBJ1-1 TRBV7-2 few TGTGCCAGCAGCCCCGACAGGGTCTGGGACACTGAAGCTTTCTTT CASSPDRVWDTEAFF
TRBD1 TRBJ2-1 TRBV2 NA TGTGCCAGCAGTGAAGGGACAGGGGATGAGCAGTTCTTC CASSEGTGDEQFF
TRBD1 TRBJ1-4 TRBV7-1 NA TGTGCCAGCAGCTCGGGACAGAATGAAAAACTGTTTTTT CASSSGQNEKLFF
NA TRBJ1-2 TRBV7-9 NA TGTGCCAGCAGCCCCTCCCCCGGGACCCTGCTTGATGGCTACACCTTC CASSPSPGTLLDGYTF
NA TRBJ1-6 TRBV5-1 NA TGCGCCAGCAGCTTGGAGGGGGGAGTGGGATCACCCCTCCACTTT CASSLEGGVGSPLHF
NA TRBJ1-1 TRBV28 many TGTGCCAGCAAAACAACCGGAATGAACACTGAAGCTTTCTTT CASKTTGMNTEAFF
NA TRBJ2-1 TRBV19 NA TGTGCCAGTAGTATTGTCCCCTACAATGAGCAGTTCTTC CASSIVPYNEQFF
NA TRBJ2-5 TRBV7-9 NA TGTGCCAGCAGCTCCGAGGCGGGGGAGACCCAGTACTTC CASSSEAGETQYF
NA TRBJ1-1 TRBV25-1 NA TGTGCCAGCACCAACGAGGTCGGGACACCCAGCACTGAAGCTTTCTTT CASTNEVGTPSTEAFF
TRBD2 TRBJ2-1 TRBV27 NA TGTGCCAGCAGTCTTTCCGGGACTAGCGGGGGGCGGGGAGATGAGCAGTTCTTC CASSLSGTSGGRGDEQFF
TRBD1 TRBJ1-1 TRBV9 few TGTGCCAGCAGCGCTCATATACAGGGGGGGAAGACTGAAGCTTTCTTT CASSAHIQGGKTEAFF
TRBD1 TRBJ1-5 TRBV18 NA TGTGCCAGCTCACCGGACAGGGGAGACGGCAATCAGCCCCAGCATTTT CASSPDRGDGNQPQHF
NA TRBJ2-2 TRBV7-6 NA TGTGCCAGCAGCTTAGGTAACGGGGAGCTGTTTTTT CASSLGNGELFF
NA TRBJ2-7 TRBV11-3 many TGTGCCAGCAGCCGAGCAGGGTACCCCGAGCAGTACTTC CASSRAGYPEQYF
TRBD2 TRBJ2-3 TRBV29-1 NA TGCAGCGTTGATTTGGCGGGGGTCCCTGATACGCAGTATTTT CSVDLAGVPDTQYF
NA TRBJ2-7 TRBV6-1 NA TGTGCCAGCAGTGAAGGAACCGGGGCGACCTACGAGCAGTACTTC CASSEGTGATYEQYF
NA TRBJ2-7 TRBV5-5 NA TGTGCCAGCAGCTTCGGACAGTATGGGGTCTACGAGCAGTACTTC CASSFGQYGVYEQYF
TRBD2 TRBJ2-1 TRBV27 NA TGTGCCAGCAGTCCCTTATTGGGACTAGCGGCAGAGCAGTTCTTC CASSPLLGLAAEQFF
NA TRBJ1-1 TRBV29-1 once TGCAGCGTTGAAGATTACGGGGACACTGAAGCTTTCTTT CSVEDYGDTEAFF
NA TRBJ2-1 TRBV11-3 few TGTGCCAGCAGCTTTGGTACTACAAGTGAGCAGTTCTTC CASSFGTTSEQFF
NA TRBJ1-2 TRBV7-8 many TGTGCCAGCAGCTTAGGTTTATCGGGGGCAGGGGTTGTATATGGCTACACCTTC CASSLGLSGAGVVYGYTF
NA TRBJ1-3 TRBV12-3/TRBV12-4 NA TGTGCCAGCAGCTCAGGGAGCTCTGGAAACACCATATATTTT CASSSGSSGNTIYF